The rows below give T cell receptor beta chains drawn from one sample of a study of blood T cell repertoires in COVID-19. The method was immunoSEQ multiplex PCR; TCRdb's version includes in-frame clones alone and lacks a portion of them. This table holds over 65,000 clones, 80% to 90% found once. The material sequenced was peripheral blood. These receptors all stem from a human donor in a cohort sampled during active COVID-19. The CDR3 runs from the conserved cysteine through the conserved F or W. A D gene is named only where the DNA matches it firmly. Only part of the rows carry a size: once, few, many, or a class if the clone is expanded.

>TRBV11-2|-|TRBJ1-2|-
CASSVSNYGYTF
TGTGCCAGCAGCGTATCTAACTATGGCTACACCTTC
>TRBV5-1|-|TRBJ2-2|-
CASSPMFTGELFF
TGCGCCAGCAGCCCCATGTTCACCGGGGAGCTGTTTTTT
>TRBV19|-|TRBJ2-7|-
CATSLEGGGNEQYF
TGTGCCACCTCTCTAGAGGGGGGGGGCAACGAGCAGTACTTC
>TRBV13|-|TRBJ2-7|TRBD2
CASSPSGSSYEQYF
TGTGCCAGCAGCCCCAGCGGGAGCTCCTACGAGCAGTACTTC
>TRBV13|-|TRBJ2-3|-
CASRRQQDTQYF
TGTGCCAGCAGACGACAGCAAGATACGCAGTATTTT
>TRBV9|-|TRBJ2-7|-
CASSVGTRDEQYF
TGTGCCAGCAGCGTAGGAACGCGTGACGAGCAGTACTTC
>TRBV10-1|-|TRBJ2-7|TRBD2
CASSLSGTPYEQYF
TGCGCCAGCAGTCTTAGCGGGACCCCCTACGAGCAGTACTTC
>TRBV5-1|-|TRBJ1-2|-
CASSSRGSQGGYTF
TGCGCCAGCAGCTCCCGAGGCAGCCAAGGAGGCTACACCTTC
>TRBV6-6|-|TRBJ1-1|-
CASAGGVGTEAFF
TGTGCCAGCGCCGGGGGAGTGGGGACTGAAGCTTTCTTT
>TRBV4-1|-|TRBJ1-2|TRBD1
CASSQGQGLNYGYTF
TGCGCCAGCAGCCAAGGACAGGGCCTTAACTATGGCTACACCTTC
>TRBV30|-|TRBJ2-2|-
CAWLSRGSRPNTGELFF
TGTGCCTGGCTTAGTAGGGGAAGCCGCCCGAACACCGGGGAGCTGTTTTTT
>TRBV5-1|-|TRBJ2-7|TRBD1
CASSPGQGSSYEQYF
TGCGCCAGCAGCCCCGGACAGGGGTCGTCCTACGAGCAGTACTTC
>TRBV7-9|-|TRBJ1-2|-
CASSLGMGGLSLYGYTF
TGTGCCAGCAGCTTAGGGATGGGGGGGTTAAGCCTCTATGGCTACACCTTC
>TRBV7-8|-|TRBJ2-5|-
CASSRVDRAETQYF
TGTGCCAGCAGCCGAGTCGACAGAGCAGAGACCCAGTACTTC
>TRBV29-1|-|TRBJ2-2|TRBD1
CSVEDGGTGRAGELFF
TGCAGCGTTGAAGACGGGGGGACAGGGCGGGCCGGGGAGCTGTTTTTT
>TRBV10-2|-|TRBJ1-5|TRBD1
CASSRTGHVAGQPQHF
TGCGCCAGCAGTCGGACAGGGCACGTGGCGGGTCAGCCCCAGCATTTT
>TRBV3-1/TRBV3-2|-|TRBJ1-5|-
CASSQGDLSNQPQHF
TGTGCCAGCAGCCAAGGGGACTTAAGCAATCAGCCCCAGCATTTT
>TRBV27|few|TRBJ2-2|-
CASRYRAGGELFF
TGTGCCAGCAGATACAGGGCCGGCGGGGAGCTGTTTTTT
>TRBV24-1|-|TRBJ2-2|TRBD1
CATSDITLGTGPNTGELFF
TGTGCCACCAGTGATATCACTTTGGGGACAGGACCGAACACCGGGGAGCTGTTTTTT
>TRBV28|-|TRBJ1-4|-
CASSSWEGLTNEKLFF
TGTGCCAGCAGTTCCTGGGAGGGTTTAACTAATGAAAAACTGTTTTTT